This TCR beta chain was found in a study of beta chain features in type 1 diabetes (dated by TCRdb to the late 2010s). Looking at the study overall: No differences in mean age, gender distribution, total cell number or subset yield were found between patients and healthy donors. A total of some 100,000,000 sorted cells were examined across all samples, and the number of cells per subset was strongly correlated with RNA yield. The study compared TCRB repertoires of sorted circulating CD4+ T cell subsets between recently diagnosed type 1 diabetes patients and matched healthy donors. Regulatory and stem cell-like memory subsets were isolated from only 8 patients and about 8 healthy donors, whereas naive and central memory subsets came from all 30 or so donors. The research as a whole found: Naive, central memory and regulatory TCRB repertoires appeared to be more alike among patients than among healthy donors. Only small numbers of individuals were included in the HLA sub-analyses, which left unresolved whether HLA type had any influence on TCRB rearrangement. A moderate but significant shortening of TCRB CDR3 length was observed in type 1 diabetes patients in all four CD4+ subsets. Because cDNA was sequenced instead of genomic DNA, highly expressing activated cells could be over-represented, though the groups showed no difference in activation or CD3 levels. Fewer insertions and more nucleotide deletions at VDJ recombination sites were observed in patients with type 1 diabetes, implying thymic rearrangement abnormalities. Shorter templates might be favored by PCR, yet because patient and control samples were amplified and corrected together, any such skew would affect both groups equally.

The entire amount of isolated RNA was reverse transcribed using the High Capacity cDNA Reverse Transcription Kit, so the sequenced TCRB transcripts were expressed ones. Naive, central memory and regulatory T cell samples underwent deep immunoSEQ sequencing, averaging around 3.6 million total reads per sample. Sorted cells were lysed in RLT buffer, and RNA was extracted using DNase-treated RNeasy Micro or Mini kits according to cell number. Each cell subset was processed on its own to prevent cross-contamination, while patient and healthy donor samples were processed together. The immunoSEQ multiplex PCR was used to amplify TCRB sequences from cDNA, yielding 87-bp fragments that span the CDR3 region. The amplicons were sequenced using the Illumina HiSeq platform. Under the source paper's analysis protocol: PCR bias was corrected computationally using synthetic template baselines, and reads within Hamming distance 2 were collapsed, with unmergeable singletons discarded. Reads were aligned against IMGT to assign V, D and J genes, CDR3 length and insertions or deletions at six rearrangement sites. Within each subset, clonotype counts were normalized to sorted cell number, after which true diversity and Gini coefficients were computed with the tcR R package. The overlap coefficient, calculated on TCRB nucleotide sequences, was used to measure repertoire sharing. Imported from immuneACCESS, the table was reduced by TCRdb to in-frame sequences with V and J called. These copies leave out some clones; in studies compared against another copy, an unresolved V gene accounts for under half, and the cause of the remainder is not known. V, J and clone size derive from that table, while D and trimming were established from the DNA sequence. The sample table contains a few hundred thousand clones; only one count was recorded for around 15% of them. Approximately 7% of the sample is held by the ten biggest clonotypes.

Each donor gave one peripheral blood draw, approximately 0.11 L on average, collected into heparinised tubes. A BD FACSAria II and a panel including CD45RO, CCR7, CD25, CD127, CD95 and CD27 were used to sort naive, central memory, regulatory and stem cell-like memory CD4+ T cells. A purity above 95% was achieved for all sorted populations. PBMCs were separated immediately by Lymphoprep density gradient centrifugation and were stained directly, without being cultured. To minimize batch effects, samples were stained and sorted in pairs, one healthy donor with one patient per experiment. A word on this clone: No antigen is known for it. The record has no base qualities; no much larger clone is one base away.

CDR1 and CDR2, per the germline V gene, are MDHEN and SYDVKM. The V end loses 8 bases and the J end loses 5 bases, and a stretch of 18 bases separates them. Inclusive of the bounding cysteine and phenylalanine, the CDR3 is 15 residues long. Only the CDR3 region is kept as DNA, spanning 45 bases read in frame from base 1. Sequences were obtained from central memory CD4+ T cells from blood. The receptor chain draws on TRBV28 and TRBJ2-2; D gene: possibly TRBD1, on 5 matching bases. This sequence was found in a man under 40 in good health. The CDR3 reads as follows: CASLEGAKGTGELFF. The bases are TGTGCCAGCCTTGAAGGGGCAAAAGGAACCGGGGAGCTGTTTTTT.